A single sample is the source of the 26 T cell receptor beta chains below, sequenced in a study of cytomegalovirus exposure and HLA in healthy donors. PCR primers comprised 60 Vbeta and 13 Jbeta primers. Produced via immunoSEQ multiplex PCR; TCRdb's table is partial and in-frame only. The data show 200,000 to 250,000 clones, with over 60% seen just once and roughly 1.9% held by the top ten. Material: PBMCs. Receptors originate from a man between 18 and 29 years old in good health and CMV-seronegative.

This chain links TRBV6-5 with TRBJ1-1, with D possibly TRBD1 on 6 matching bases. Trimming took off 6 bases at V and 2 bases at J, with 16 bases between the two ends. From germline, CDR1 is MNHEY and CDR2 SVGAGI. The CDR3 consists of 15 residues. In nucleotides, the CDR3 is TGTGCCAGCAGCCGAGGACAGTTACTAAACACTGAAGCTTTCTTT. It yields the protein CASSRGQLLNTEAFF.

This clone was counted between two and nine times. The chain uses TRBV4-1 and TRBJ2-2, with 7 bases matching TRBD1. Germline values: CDR1 MGHRA, CDR2 YSYEKL. J gave up 0 bases and V 4 bases, and 14 bases lay outside the gene matches. The CDR3 consists of 19 residues. The CDR3 is CASSLSAPPGQTNTGELFF. The CDR3 nucleotides are TGCGCCAGCAGCCTATCCGCTCCCCCGGGACAGACGAACACCGGGGAGCTGTTTTTT.

This rearrangement joins TRBV7-2 to TRBJ2-5; D is undetermined. Germline V gene lookup returns CDR1 SGHTA and CDR2 FQGNSA. This CDR3 is 14 amino acids long. The germline V and J ends were trimmed by 7 bases and 2 bases, with 14 bases remaining between them. The CDR3 nucleotides read TGTGCCAGCAACCTGTGGAGCAGACAAGAGACCCAGTACTTC. It is translated as CASNLWSRQETQYF.

This chain joins TRBV6-1 and TRBJ2-1; 12 nucleotides align to TRBD1. V lost 3 bases and J lost 4; bases outside the gene matches: 1. CDR1 and CDR2 (germline): MNHNS, SASEGT. The CDR3 length is 15 residues. CDR3 coding DNA: TGTGCCAGCAGTGAGGGACAGGGGGCTTACAATGAGCAGTTCTTC. It specifies CASSEGQGAYNEQFF.

V gene TRBV7-8 combines with J gene TRBJ2-4; 13 nucleotides agree with TRBD2. This CDR3 is built from 15 residues. V was pared by 5 bases and J by 9 bases, with 7 bases of the junction left unmatched. The germline V gene has CDR1 SGHVS and CDR2 FQNEAQ. The CDR3 reads CASSAPLAGGSIQYF. The CDR3 nucleotides are TGTGCCAGCAGCGCGCCACTAGCGGGAGGGAGCATTCAGTACTTC.

The chain employs TRBV7-3 and TRBJ2-3, with D perhaps matching TRBD2 (5 bases). The CDR3 runs 16 residues. Trimming took 1 base from V and 5 from J, leaving 16 bases between them. Germline CDR1 SGHTA, CDR2 FQGTGA. The CDR3 spells CASSLNGVLGVDTQYF. CDR3 DNA sequence: TGTGCCAGCAGCTTAAACGGTGTACTCGGGGTAGATACGCAGTATTTT.

The V gene is TRBV7-3, the J gene TRBJ2-7; 7 bases map to TRBD1. V lost 5 bases, J lost 7 bases, and 8 bases stayed unmatched. The CDR3 consists of 13 residues. Per germline, CDR1 SGHTA and CDR2 FQGTGA. The CDR3 is CASSPDRAREQYF. In nucleotides, the CDR3 is TGTGCCAGCAGCCCCGACAGGGCGAGGGAGCAGTACTTC.

The chain recombines TRBV6-5 with TRBJ2-1; no firm D call. CDR3 size: 13 residues. The V and J ends lost 7 bases and 1 base respectively, with 8 bases between them. Per the germline V gene, CDR1 is MNHEY and CDR2 is SVGAGI. This CDR3 is CASKPGSYNEQFF. CDR3 sequence (DNA): TGTGCCAGCAAGCCGGGTTCCTACAATGAGCAGTTCTTC.

The count of this clone is one. The rearrangement links TRBV7-2 to TRBJ1-6; TRBD1 aligns across 7 bases. The germline V gene encodes CDR1 SGHTA and CDR2 FQGNSA. The CDR3 length is 17 residues. V was clipped by 4 bases and J by 2 bases; unmatched bases: 8. The CDR3: CASSSASGTAYNSPLHF. In DNA, the CDR3 is TGTGCCAGCAGCTCGGCCTCCGGGACAGCCTATAATTCACCCCTCCACTTT. The complete variable domain, with remaining parts taken from reference TRBV7-2 and TRBJ1-6, reads GAGVSQSPSNKVTEKGKDVELRCDPISGHTALYWYRQSLGQGLEFLIYFQGNSAPDKSGLPSDRFSAERTGGSVSTLTIQRTQQEDSAVYLCASSSASGTAYNSPLHFGNGTRLTVT.

The chain has TRBV5-1 and TRBJ1-1; TRBD1 is a possible D gene (5 bases). This CDR3 region has 16 residues. Looked up from germline, CDR1 is SGHRS and CDR2 is YFSETQ. V lost 5 bases and J 4 bases, leaving 21 bases between the germline ends. CDR3 in DNA: TGCGCCAGCAGGGGCGACATGGGGGGAATGAGCACTGAAGCTTTCTTT. Protein: CASRGDMGGMSTEAFF.

This chain joins TRBV4-3 and TRBJ1-6; 8 bases align to TRBD1. J lost 9 bases, V lost 0 bases, and 10 bases had no gene match. The CDR3 loop spans 17 amino acids. CDR1 and CDR2 (germline): LGHNA, YSLEER. This CDR3 reads CASSQEPGTGLGSPLHF. CDR3 DNA: TGCGCCAGCAGCCAAGAGCCCGGGACAGGCTTAGGTTCACCCCTCCACTTT.

The J gene is TRBJ2-3, the V gene TRBV13; 16 bases match TRBD2. The junction had 5 bases not matched to a gene; V was cut back by 5 bases and J by 3 bases. CDR1 is PRHDT, CDR2 FYEKMQ, per germline (reference sequence). This CDR3 is built from 17 residues. As DNA, the CDR3 is TGTGCCAGCAGCAGGGGACTAGCGGGAGGGGGGACAGATACGCAGTATTTT. Translating it yields CASSRGLAGGGTDTQYF.

The chain carries TRBV6-1 and TRBJ2-1, with D maybe TRBD2 (6 bases). Germline V gives CDR1 MNHNS, CDR2 SASEGT. CDR3 length: 16 amino acids. V was cut by 3 bases and J by 1 base, with 13 bases left in between. The CDR3 loop reads CASSEPSGPSYNEQFF. The DNA of the CDR3 is TGTGCCAGCAGTGAGCCAAGCGGGCCGTCCTACAATGAGCAGTTCTTC.

On this clone: The DNA is omitted, as the CDR3 cannot be located on it reliably, and the CDR3 follows TCRdb's listing. The J gene is TRBJ1-1, the V gene TRBV21-1; the D call in the table, TRBD1, was not verified against the DNA. TRBV21-1 represents a pseudogene. 17 amino acids form the CDR3, both terminal residues included. The chain's CDR3 is CASSSWGQGALDTEAFF.

This clone showed up just a few times. V and J are TRBV5-5 and TRBJ1-6; 8 bases agree with TRBD1. From germline, CDR1 is SGHKS and CDR2 YYEKEE (reference sequence). V was pared by 0 bases and J by 7 bases, with 6 bases of the junction left unmatched. This CDR3 contains 16 residues. The DNA of the CDR3 is TGTGCCAGCAGCTTGGCCGGACAGGGAAGCAATTCACCCCTCCACTTT. Its protein product is CASSLAGQGSNSPLHF.

The V and J genes are TRBV7-3 and TRBJ2-2; 10 nucleotides align to TRBD1. This CDR3 spans 16 amino acids. Germline V gives CDR1 SGHTA, CDR2 FQGTGA. The trim removed 5 bases at V and 6 bases at J, leaving 9 bases unmatched. The CDR3 DNA reads TGTGCCAGCAGCCCCACCCCGGACAGGGGGGCCGGGGAGCTGTTTTTT. This encodes CASSPTPDRGAGELFF. The variable domain in full, completed from reference TRBV7-3 and TRBJ2-2, reads GAGVSQTPSNKVTEKGKYVELRCDPISGHTALYWYRQSLGQGPEFLIYFQGTGAADDSGLPNDRFFAVRPEGSVSTLKIQRTERGDSAVYLCASSPTPDRGAGELFFGEGSRLTVL.

The chain combines TRBV7-2 with TRBJ2-7; D is possibly TRBD2 (6 bases). CDR1 and CDR2 from the germline V gene are SGHTA and FQGNSA. This CDR3 spans 12 amino acids. The V and J ends lost 5 bases and 6 bases respectively, with 11 bases between them. The CDR3 DNA sequence: TGTGCCAGCAGCCTGATGGGGGGCGAGCAGTACTTC. This gives the protein CASSLMGGEQYF.

The V gene is TRBV4-2, the J gene TRBJ1-4, with 8 bases fitting TRBD1. CDR1 and CDR2 (germline): LGHNA, YNFKEQ. V shed 1 base, J shed 8 bases, and the junction held 12 bases outside the gene matches. The CDR3 sequence is 17 residues long. DNA of the CDR3: TGTGCCAGCAGCCAAGGACCCCGGACAGGGACCGAGGAAAAACTGTTTTTT. Protein: CASSQGPRTGTEEKLFF.

J is TRBJ2-7 and V is TRBV7-8; D remains ambiguous. The CDR3 consists of 13 residues. V lost 5 bases, J lost 0 bases, and 8 bases lay in between. Germline CDR1 is SGHVS and CDR2 is FQNEAQ. The CDR3 loop reads CASSPRVSYEQYF. The CDR3 nucleotides are TGTGCCAGCAGCCCCCGGGTCTCCTACGAGCAGTACTTC.

The chain joins TRBV7-9 to TRBJ1-1; 10 nucleotides match TRBD1. The CDR3 runs 16 residues. Germline lookup yields CDR1 SEHNR and CDR2 FQNEAQ (reference sequence). With 8 bases clipped from V and 1 base from J, the junction kept 10 bases outside the gene matches. The CDR3 sequence is CASRREGQGTNTEAFF. CDR3 nucleotides: TGTGCCAGCCGTCGGGAGGGACAGGGGACGAACACTGAAGCTTTCTTT.

For this clone: Its ends do not fully match the called genes, so a read error is possible. Other DNA sequences in the same sample also yield this CDR3. V usage is TRBV27 and J usage is TRBJ2-7; 7 bases align to TRBD2. CDR3 length: 19 residues. CDR1 MNHEY and CDR2 SMNVEV come from the germline V gene (reference sequence). CDR3 amino acids: CASSSDSSTSDHSSYEQYF. CDR3 coding DNA: TGCGCCAGCAGTTCCGACTCCTCAACTAGCGACCATAGCTCCTACGAGCAGTACTTC.

The CDR3 DNA is TGTGCCAGCAGTTACGAGGGGACAGGGTTTTACGAGCAGTACTTC. Translated: CASSYEGTGFYEQYF. The chain uses TRBV6-5 and TRBJ2-7; 9 bases match TRBD1. V was pared by 2 bases and J by 4 bases, with 6 bases of the junction left unmatched. CDR3 length: 15 residues. Germline assignment: CDR1 MNHEY and CDR2 SVGAGI.

The CDR3 coding sequence is TGTGCCAGTACCCGGACAGGGGGGAACACAGATACGCAGTATTTT. It yields the protein CASTRTGGNTDTQYF. This chain uses TRBV19 with TRBJ2-3; 10 bases are shared with TRBD1. V lost 7 bases and J lost 2; bases outside the gene matches: 6. The CDR3 length is 15 residues. CDR1 LNHDA and CDR2 SQIVND come from the germline V gene (reference sequence).

The V and J genes are TRBV5-3 and TRBJ1-2, with D unclear. TRBV5-3 is filed as an ORF, its function uncertain. This CDR3 has 15 residues. The ends were cut back, 0 bases at V and 3 bases at J, with 12 bases in the middle. This chain's CDR3 is CARSLGLTYYYGYTF. The CDR3 nucleotides are TGTGCCAGAAGCTTGGGACTAACCTATTACTATGGCTACACCTTC.

The chain uses TRBV2 and TRBJ2-1; 10 nucleotides agree with TRBD1. The germline gives CDR1 SNHLY, CDR2 FYNNEI. The CDR3 covers 14 residues. The V gene end was trimmed by 8 bases and the J gene end by 7 bases; junction bases not matched to a gene: 8. Here the CDR3 reads CASGPGQGINEQFF. CDR3 nucleotide sequence: TGTGCCAGCGGACCGGGACAGGGGATTAATGAGCAGTTCTTC.

This sequence joins TRBV19 and TRBJ2-2; possible D gene TRBD1, 6 bases. CDR1 and CDR2 (germline): LNHDA, SQIVND (reference sequence). Trimming removed 11 bases at V and 5 bases at J, with 24 bases between. This CDR3 comprises 16 residues. The CDR3 loop is CARKDRQHIETGELFF. DNA for the CDR3: TGTGCCCGAAAAGACAGGCAGCATATTGAGACCGGGGAGCTGTTTTTT. Looking up the rest from reference TRBV19 and TRBJ2-2 gives the full variable domain: DGGITQSPKYLFRKEGQNVTLSCEQNLNHDAMYWYRQDPGQGLRLIYYSQIVNDFQKGDIAEGYSVSREKKESFPLTVTSAQKNPTAFYLCARKDRQHIETGELFFGEGSRLTVL.